This entry concerns a single TCR beta chain. The data were taken from a study of blood T cell repertoires in COVID-19. The CDR3 totals 16 residues. Deletions cut 2 bases from V and 4 bases from J, with 18 bases between. CDR1 is GTSNPN and CDR2 is SVGIG in the germline V gene (reference sequence). Patients of the Seattle cohort, enrolled during active infection, were followed longitudinally. Some clones are missing from TCRdb's copy, which holds only in-frame ones; the method was immunoSEQ multiplex PCR. Here the sample spans 300,000 to 350,000 clones, about nine tenths being singletons. The chain carries TRBV30 and TRBJ1-5, with D unresolved. The sequenced sample consisted of peripheral blood. The origin of this receptor is a young man with COVID-19, enrolled during active disease. The CDR3 DNA reads TGTGCCTGGAGTTCGAGAGTCGGCGGTTCGAATCAGCCCCAGCATTTT. This sequence encodes CAWSSRVGGSNQPQHF.